This is a list of T cell receptor beta chains from one sample in a study of technical replicates of blood from a handful of donors. The table came from immunoSEQ multiplex PCR; TCRdb's copy has only in-frame clones and leaves some out. The repertoire holds about 88,000 clones, with around 90% as singletons. Sequenced input: T cells isolated from PBMCs. Receptors were obtained from a human donor in good health. Each CDR3 is given with its conserved first and last residue.

j_gene: TRBJ2-2; v_gene: TRBV7-8; CDR3aa: CASSRQGAGRELFF
j_gene: TRBJ1-5; v_gene: TRBV28; CDR3aa: CASSPFNQPQHF
j_gene: TRBJ2-1; v_gene: TRBV6-6; CDR3aa: CASQRGTYNEQFF
j_gene: TRBJ2-7; v_gene: TRBV19; CDR3aa: CASSLAGGQNEQYF
j_gene: TRBJ2-7; v_gene: TRBV5-1; CDR3aa: CASSVGLAGSLFREQYF
j_gene: TRBJ1-1; v_gene: TRBV5-4; CDR3aa: CASSRQGNTEAFF
j_gene: TRBJ2-6; v_gene: TRBV5-8; CDR3aa: CASSDSSGANVLTF
j_gene: TRBJ2-7; v_gene: TRBV6-6; CDR3aa: CASSYHYEQYF
j_gene: TRBJ2-1; v_gene: TRBV7-8; CDR3aa: CASSLGQGQFF
j_gene: TRBJ1-5; v_gene: TRBV28; CDR3aa: CASSVSGRYSNQPQHF
j_gene: TRBJ1-5; v_gene: TRBV2; CDR3aa: CASSEVRGGQPQHF
j_gene: TRBJ2-7; v_gene: TRBV25-1; CDR3aa: CASSVAGTGAVYEQYF
j_gene: TRBJ1-1; v_gene: TRBV4-1; CDR3aa: CASSHPTGRNTEAFF
j_gene: TRBJ1-6; v_gene: TRBV13; CDR3aa: CASSRDRVISPLHF
j_gene: TRBJ2-3; v_gene: TRBV10-1; CDR3aa: CASSEGPGADTQYF
j_gene: TRBJ2-5; v_gene: TRBV19; CDR3aa: CASSRGGNQETQYF
j_gene: TRBJ2-7; v_gene: TRBV6-1; CDR3aa: CASSENGVGQGAREQYF
j_gene: TRBJ1-1; v_gene: TRBV7-6; CDR3aa: CASSSYEQNTEAFF
j_gene: TRBJ2-7; v_gene: TRBV7-2; CDR3aa: CASSDLGTGLTYEQYF
j_gene: TRBJ1-1; v_gene: TRBV28; CDR3aa: CASSYYTKQGKNTEAFF
j_gene: TRBJ2-1; v_gene: TRBV28; CDR3aa: CASSFKFAGPSSFRYNEQFF
j_gene: TRBJ1-5; v_gene: TRBV5-1; CDR3aa: CASSLAQDQPQHF
j_gene: TRBJ2-3; v_gene: TRBV6-5; CDR3aa: CASRPSGRQGDTQYF
j_gene: TRBJ2-5; v_gene: TRBV5-1; CDR3aa: CASSLSPQGYQETQYF
j_gene: TRBJ2-3; v_gene: TRBV7-3; CDR3aa: CASSLAETDTQYF
j_gene: TRBJ2-6; v_gene: TRBV11-2; CDR3aa: CASSQQTGASGANVLTF